Listed here are 26 T cell receptor beta chains from one sample, sequenced in a study of CD8 T cells in ankylosing spondylitis. Findings of the study overall: Blood from ankylosing spondylitis patients appeared to carry a characteristic roughly 8-variant TCR beta motif.

MiXCR was run by TCRdb on the 5' RACE reads, yielding one entry per CDR3 protein. The repertoire holds 800,000 to 900,000 distinct CDR3 sequences, with approximately 12% as singletons. Their target antigens are unknown. Material: blood, either unsorted or a sorted T cell fraction (not recorded which). The receptors were sampled from a male donor with ankylosing spondylitis.

The gene calls are TRBV6-1 and TRBJ2-3; D possibly corresponds to TRBD1 (5 bases). V was clipped by 7 bases and J by 0 bases, with 14 bases between them. Germline V gene lookup returns CDR1 MNHNS and CDR2 SASEGT. This CDR3 has 15 residues. The CDR3 DNA reads as TGTGCCAGCATTCCCCGGACACTCAGCACAGATACGCAGTATTTT. Its protein product is CASIPRTLSTDTQYF.

This clonotype occurred many times. The chain recombines TRBV5-1 with TRBJ2-1, with D maybe TRBD2 (5 bases). Germline CDR1 reads SGHRS; CDR2 reads YFSETQ. V dropped 0 bases and J dropped 6 bases, with 10 bases sitting between them. The CDR3 is made up of 14 amino acids. CDR3 protein: CASSLAGVGNEQFF. CDR3 sequence (DNA): TGCGCCAGCAGCTTGGCCGGGGTTGGCAATGAGCAGTTCTTC.

Only a few counts were recorded for this clonotype. This rearrangement joins TRBV7-8 to TRBJ2-7; D is uncertain. The CDR3 spans 14 residues. Germline assignment: CDR1 SGHVS and CDR2 FQNEAQ. The ends were cut back, 1 base at V and 4 bases at J, with 11 bases in the middle. CDR3: CASSLGGDRYEQYF. The CDR3 DNA reads TGTGCCAGCAGCTTAGGTGGGGATCGGTACGAGCAGTACTTC. The variable domain in full, completed from reference TRBV7-8 and TRBJ2-7, reads GAGVSQSPRYKVAKRGQDVALRCDPISGHVSLFWYQQALGQGPEFLTYFQNEAQLDKSGLPSDRFFAERPEGSVSTLKIQRTQQEDSAVYLCASSLGGDRYEQYFGPGTRLTVT.

The chain uses TRBV5-1 and TRBJ1-5; D not certain. The CDR3 contains 16 residues. Trimming removed 0 bases from V and 7 bases from J, with 17 bases in between. Germline CDR1 and CDR2: SGHRS and YFSETQ. In DNA, the CDR3 is TGCGCCAGCAGCTTGGGAGTTGGCGGGGAACACCAGCCCCAGCATTTT. Protein product: CASSLGVGGEHQPQHF.

The rearrangement joins TRBV20-1 to TRBJ1-2; D is unclear. Trimming left V 5 bases short and J 4 bases short, with 17 bases between. The germline V gene has CDR1 DFQATT and CDR2 SNEGSKA (reference sequence). This CDR3 contains 14 residues. CDR3 nucleotides: TGCAGTGCTCCCAGAGAGGGTTTGGGCTATGGCTACACCTTC. Translated, it gives CSAPREGLGYGYTF.

This clonotype occurred a few times. CDR3 bases: TGTGCCAGCACGGTGGGGGGGAACACAGATACGCAGTATTTT. This translates into CASTVGGNTDTQYF. The chain joins TRBV6-1 to TRBJ2-3, with 7 bases identical to TRBD2. This CDR3 is 14 amino acids long. The germline V gene has CDR1 MNHNS and CDR2 SASEGT. With V trimmed by 7 bases and J by 2 bases, 6 bases remained unmatched.

This clonotype was observed a few times. The chain employs TRBV29-1 and TRBJ1-2, with D possibly matching TRBD1 (6 bases). The CDR3 is 12 residues long. From germline, CDR1 is SQVTM and CDR2 ANQGSEA. V lost 7 bases and J lost 5, with 14 bases in between. This CDR3 reads CSAHRANYGYTF. CDR3 bases: TGCAGCGCACACAGGGCAAATTATGGCTACACCTTC. Full variable domain (missing parts from reference TRBV29-1 and TRBJ1-2): SAVISQKPSRDICQRGTSLTIQCQVDSQVTMMFWYRQQPGQSLTLIATANQGSEATYESGFVIDKFPISRPNLTFSTLTVSNMSPEDSSIYLCSAHRANYGYTFGSGTRLTVV.

There are a few counts of this clonotype. The chain employs TRBV25-1 and TRBJ2-4, with a possible D match to TRBD2 (6 bases). V lost 3 bases to trimming and J lost 8 bases, with 20 bases between them. Germline V gene sequence: CDR1 MGHDK, CDR2 SYGVNS. This CDR3 contains 16 residues. Here the CDR3 reads CASSDPGGRTQDIQYF. CDR3 nucleotides: TGTGCCAGCAGTGACCCCGGAGGGAGGACCCAGGACATTCAGTACTTC.

At least ten counts were recorded for this clonotype. CDR3 sequence (DNA): TGTGCCAGCAGTTCGCCGGGACAGGGACCTGGCTACACCTTC. Translating it yields CASSSPGQGPGYTF. This chain uses TRBV6-2 or TRBV6-3 with TRBJ1-2; 9 bases line up with TRBD1. This CDR3 is 14 amino acids long. CDR1 MNHEY and CDR2 SVGEGT come from the germline V gene. Trimming took 4 bases from V and 7 from J; bases not matched to a gene: 7.

CDR3 nucleotides: TGTGCCTGGACGGTGATCTCTGGAAACACCATATATTTT. It codes for CAWTVISGNTIYF. The rearrangement links TRBV30 to TRBJ1-3; D gene ambiguous. V lost 4 bases to trimming and J lost 0 bases, with 7 bases between them. The CDR3 runs to 13 residues. The V gene's germline CDR1 is GTSNPN and CDR2 SVGIG (reference sequence).

The chain uses TRBV27 and TRBJ2-5; D uncertain. Deletions cut 6 bases from V and 4 bases from J, with 12 bases between. Germline V gene lookup returns CDR1 MNHEY and CDR2 SMNVEV (reference sequence). This CDR3 has 13 amino acids. CDR3 region: CASRPGGRETQYF. CDR3 nucleotide sequence: TGTGCCAGCAGGCCCGGTGGGCGAGAGACCCAGTACTTC.

This chain joins TRBV9 and TRBJ2-2; no clear D. V lost 1 base and J 0 bases, leaving 7 bases between the germline ends. In germline, CDR1 is SGDLS, CDR2 YYNGEE. This CDR3 is 15 amino acids long. The CDR3 nucleotides read TGTGCCAGCAGCGTACGGGCTACGAACACCGGGGAGCTGTTTTTT. Its translation: CASSVRATNTGELFF.

This clonotype was recorded many times. The gene calls are TRBV7-2 and TRBJ2-3, with D unclear. The CDR3 loop spans 12 amino acids. Germline loops: CDR1 SGHTA, CDR2 FQGNSA. Trimming took 6 bases from V and 2 from J, leaving 6 bases between them. CDR3 in DNA: TGTGCCAGCAGTTTACTCACAGATACGCAGTATTTT. It is translated as CASSLLTDTQYF.

The chain combines TRBV10-3 with TRBJ2-2; no definite D call. This CDR3 contains 13 residues. CDR1 is ENHRY, CDR2 SYGVKD, per germline. V shed 7 bases and J shed 8 bases, with 14 bases lying between them. The CDR3 sequence is CAINRATAGELFF. As DNA, the CDR3 is TGTGCCATCAACCGGGCCACAGCAGGGGAGCTGTTTTTT.

This clonotype appeared a few times. This sequence joins TRBV20-1 and TRBJ2-7, with 7 nucleotides matching TRBD1. The CDR3 runs to 13 residues. Germline V gene lookup returns CDR1 DFQATT and CDR2 SNEGSKA (reference sequence). Losses at the gene ends were 6 bases for V and 9 bases for J; bases not matched to a gene: 14. CDR3 residues: CSAHRGGPGGQYF. CDR3 in DNA: TGCAGTGCCCACAGGGGCGGGCCCGGCGGGCAGTACTTC.

This clonotype was counted at least ten times. The J gene is TRBJ2-1, the V gene TRBV7-2; 7 bases fit TRBD2. Germline V gene lookup returns CDR1 SGHTA and CDR2 FQGNSA. The CDR3 loop spans 16 amino acids. The junction had 10 bases not matched to a gene; V was cut back by 4 bases and J by 4 bases. This chain's CDR3 is CASSSFAGAVYNEQFF. CDR3 nucleotides: TGTGCCAGCAGCTCCTTCGCGGGAGCCGTGTACAATGAGCAGTTCTTC.

The rearrangement uses TRBV5-1 and TRBJ2-3, with D maybe TRBD1 (5 bases). CDR3 size: 13 residues. The germline V gene has CDR1 SGHRS and CDR2 YFSETQ. Deletions cut 7 bases from V and 3 bases from J, with 12 bases between. CDR3 sequence (DNA): TGCGCCAGCGGATACGACAGAACAGATACGCAGTATTTT. Translation gives CASGYDRTDTQYF.

The V gene is TRBV9, the J gene TRBJ2-5, with 9 bases lining up with TRBD2. Losses at the gene ends were 0 bases for V and 5 bases for J; bases not matched to a gene: 8. This CDR3 spans 16 amino acids. Germline V gives CDR1 SGDLS, CDR2 YYNGEE. The DNA of the CDR3 is TGTGCCAGCAGCGTAGGAGTGGCGGGAGGGAGGGAGACCCAGTACTTC. Translated: CASSVGVAGGRETQYF.

This chain links TRBV7-2 with TRBJ2-3, with D possibly being TRBD1 (6 bases). V was pared by 5 bases and J by 5 bases, with 14 bases between. CDR1 is SGHTA, CDR2 FQGNSA, per germline. The CDR3 runs to 14 residues. The CDR3 DNA reads as TGTGCCAGCAGCCCTCAGGGGCCCAGAGATACGCAGTATTTT. This gives the protein CASSPQGPRDTQYF.

Written as DNA, the CDR3 is TGTGCCATCAGTGCCTCACAGGGGGCAGATACGCAGTATTTT. Encoded protein: CAISASQGADTQYF. This chain links TRBV10-3 with TRBJ2-3; 8 bases line up with TRBD1. Looked up from germline, CDR1 is ENHRY and CDR2 is SYGVKD. The CDR3 totals 14 residues. Trimming cost V 4 bases and J 4 bases; bases outside gene matches: 4.

This clonotype was picked up many times. The J gene is TRBJ2-7, the V gene TRBV20-1; D possibly corresponds to TRBD1 (6 bases). The V end lost 6 bases, the J end lost 6 bases, and 21 bases lay between the germline ends. The germline V gene encodes CDR1 DFQATT and CDR2 SNEGSKA (reference sequence). This CDR3 region has 14 residues. This CDR3 is CSAKRAGVASEQYF. CDR3 bases: TGCAGTGCCAAGAGGGCAGGGGTGGCATCCGAGCAGTACTTC.

The chain is built from TRBV5-4 and TRBJ2-7; 9 nucleotides align to TRBD1. The CDR3 sequence is 15 residues long. CDR1 SGHNT and CDR2 YYREEE come from the germline V gene (reference sequence). Losses at the gene ends were 2 bases for V and 6 bases for J; bases not matched to a gene: 9. DNA of the CDR3: TGTGCCAGCAGCTTCCGGACAGGGGACGCCCCCGAGCAGTACTTC. The encoded protein is CASSFRTGDAPEQYF.

At least ten counts were recorded for this clonotype. The genes are TRBV29-1 and TRBJ2-5; D tentatively reads TRBD1 or TRBD2 (5 bases each). The V end was cut by 8 bases, the J end by 7 bases, with 20 bases between. The germline gives CDR1 SQVTM, CDR2 ANQGSEA. The CDR3 runs to 13 residues. CDR3 protein: CSYTGTQRGTQYF. CDR3 coding DNA: TGCAGCTACACCGGGACCCAGAGGGGGACCCAGTACTTC.

The chain links TRBV2 to TRBJ1-4, with 11 bases fitting TRBD1. The CDR3 is 15 residues long. Germline V lookup: CDR1 SNHLY, CDR2 FYNNEI. J lost 7 bases, V lost 5 bases, and 6 bases had no gene match. The CDR3 DNA is TGTGCCAGCAGTCCAGGACAGGGGGCGGGTGAAAAACTGTTTTTT. It specifies CASSPGQGAGEKLFF. Variable domain in full (rest from reference TRBV2 and TRBJ1-4): EPEVTQTPSHQVTQMGQEVILRCVPISNHLYFYWYRQILGQKVEFLVSFYNNEISEKSEIFDDQFSVERPDGSNFTLKIRSTKLEDSAMYFCASSPGQGAGEKLFFGSGTQLSVL.

Many counts were recorded for this clonotype. The chain uses TRBV5-5 and TRBJ1-5, with a tentative D call TRBD1 (5 bases). The CDR3 has 16 residues. Trimming took off 3 bases at V and 4 bases at J, with 17 bases between the two ends. The germline V gene has CDR1 SGHKS and CDR2 YYEKEE (reference sequence). CDR3 sequence (DNA): TGTGCCAGCAGCTCGGGAATGGGACCAGCAAATCAGCCCCAGCATTTT. Encoded protein: CASSSGMGPANQPQHF.

This chain joins TRBV20-1 and TRBJ2-2; D is ambiguous. CDR1 is DFQATT, CDR2 SNEGSKA, per germline (reference sequence). The CDR3 runs to 15 residues. The V end lost 6 bases, the J end lost 0 bases, and 14 bases lay between the germline ends. The CDR3 reads CSAISPGSNTGELFF. In DNA, the CDR3 is TGCAGTGCCATCTCCCCTGGCTCGAACACCGGGGAGCTGTTTTTT.